The T cell receptor beta chain under discussion was sequenced for a study of vaccination and CD4 T cells after COVID-19. Study details: Post-COVID draws came a median around 100 days after diagnosis (range 35 to 161).

Cultured CD4+ T cell DNA underwent sequencing with the Oncomine TCR Beta short-read assay. After culture, CD4+ T cells served as the source for genomic DNA extraction. TCRdb reanalysed the PCR reads using MiXCR and keeps one entry per CDR3 protein. The data contain a few thousand distinct CDR3 sequences, about 44% of them seen just once; the ten biggest clones take up 40% to 50%. Germline V gives CDR1 SNHLY, CDR2 FYNNEI. The CDR3 is made up of 14 amino acids. The V segment lost 9 bases and the J segment 4 bases; nucleotides outside the gene matches: 6. Details on this clonotype: Its antigen remains unknown.

Treatment specified: roughly nine-day PBMC culture with coronavirus spike peptide pools or control peptides (ViraFEST assay). The culture of about 2 million PBMCs per well included roughly 10 IU/ml IL-2 and 8.5 to 10 ug/ml peptide pools. The receptor was derived from a human donor who had recovered from COVID-19. The gene calls are TRBV2 and TRBJ1-1; 12 nucleotides agree with TRBD1. The specimen comprised CD4+ T cells from blood, cultured in vitro, sampled after SARS-CoV-2 vaccination. CDR3 sequence reads: CASSKGQGATEAFF. For the CDR3, the DNA is TGTGCCAGTTCAAAGGGACAGGGGGCCACTGAAGCTTTCTTT.